The 17 T cell receptor beta chains in this list originate from one sample, sequenced in a study of CD8 T cells in ankylosing spondylitis. These receptors have no known antigen. TCRdb analysed the 5' RACE reads with MiXCR anew, one entry per CDR3 protein. The sample has 400,000 or so distinct CDR3 sequences, 20% to 30% seen once; the top ten hold 0.89%. General study results and limits: A TCR beta motif of roughly 8 highly homologous variants appeared characteristic of ankylosing spondylitis blood.

The material sequenced was blood, either unsorted or a sorted T cell fraction (not recorded which). The receptors originated from a male donor with ankylosing spondylitis.

The chain combines TRBV11-1 with TRBJ1-5; D is ambiguous. The V end was cut by 2 bases, the J end by 9 bases, with 11 bases between. The CDR3 runs to 13 residues. Germline V CDR1 and CDR2: SGHAT, FQDESV (reference sequence). This CDR3 reads CASSLSPVWPQHF. The DNA of the CDR3 is TGTGCCAGCAGCTTATCCCCGGTATGGCCCCAGCATTTT.

This clonotype was counted many times. The chain has TRBV12-3 or TRBV12-4 and TRBJ2-7; D assignment may be TRBD1 or TRBD2 (5 bases each). V was cut by 10 bases and J by 4 bases, with 17 bases left in between. The CDR3 spans 13 residues. CDR3 sequence: CATSRDGPYEQYF. The DNA of the CDR3 is TGTGCCACCTCCCGGGACGGACCTTACGAGCAGTACTTC.

This clonotype was seen a handful of times. The chain recombines TRBV28 with TRBJ1-3; D gene unclear. V was clipped by 5 bases and J by 1 base, with 15 bases between them. Looked up from germline, CDR1 is MDHEN and CDR2 is SYDVKM. The CDR3 loop spans 16 amino acids. The CDR3 bases are TGTGCCAGCAGTCAGTGGCGTCAGCGATCTGGAAACACCATATATTTT. Encoded protein: CASSQWRQRSGNTIYF.

The genes are TRBV2 and TRBJ2-1; TRBD1 aligns across 11 bases. J lost 4 bases, V lost 5 bases, and 4 bases had no gene match. This CDR3 has 15 residues. CDR1 and CDR2 from the germline V gene are SNHLY and FYNNEI. The CDR3 nucleotides read TGTGCCAGCAGTCCGGGACAGGGGGATTACAATGAGCAGTTCTTC. Its protein product is CASSPGQGDYNEQFF.

V gene TRBV29-1 combines with J gene TRBJ2-7; D unclear. The CDR3 covers 11 residues. Germline CDR1 SQVTM, CDR2 ANQGSEA. The V end lost 4 bases, the J end lost 4 bases, and 8 bases lay between the germline ends. CDR3 DNA: TGCAGCGTTGGTGACTCATACGAGCAGTACTTC. Protein product: CSVGDSYEQYF.

The sample holds a few counts of this clonotype. This chain links TRBV10-3 with TRBJ2-3, with 10 bases fitting TRBD2. V lost 2 bases, J lost 0 bases, and 5 bases stayed unmatched. The CDR3 consists of 17 residues. Germline V gene data show CDR1 as ENHRY and CDR2 as SYGVKD. The CDR3 is CAISEDGLAVSTDTQYF. CDR3 nucleotides: TGTGCCATCAGTGAGGACGGACTAGCGGTTAGCACAGATACGCAGTATTTT.

This clonotype has a handful of counts. This rearrangement joins TRBV7-9 to TRBJ2-2, with a tentative D call TRBD1 (5 bases). With 8 bases removed from V and 5 bases from J, the gap between germline ends came to 21 bases. The CDR3 spans 16 residues. Germline CDR1 SEHNR, CDR2 FQNEAQ (reference sequence). The CDR3 here is CASSARGPRRTGELFF. In DNA form, the CDR3 reads TGTGCCAGCTCGGCAAGGGGCCCCCGACGGACCGGGGAGCTGTTTTTT.

This clonotype was seen a handful of times. This chain links TRBV12-3 or TRBV12-4 with TRBJ2-3; unclear D gene. Trimming took off 7 bases at V and 0 bases at J, with 5 bases between the two ends. This CDR3 has 12 residues. The CDR3 here is CASISSTDTQYF. CDR3 bases: TGTGCCAGCATCTCTAGCACAGATACGCAGTATTTT.

The chain has TRBV20-1 and TRBJ2-7; TRBD2 might be the D (5 bases). This CDR3 is 11 amino acids long. With 7 bases removed from V and 0 bases from J, the gap between germline ends came to 7 bases. Germline lookup yields CDR1 DFQATT and CDR2 SNEGSKA (reference sequence). The CDR3 sequence: CSVRGSYEQYV. CDR3 DNA: TGCAGTGTCCGGGGCTCCTACGAGCAGTACGTC.

This chain connects TRBV19 to TRBJ1-4; D gene ambiguous. Trimming left V 3 bases short and J 0 bases short, with 11 bases between. The CDR3 spans 16 residues. Germline CDR1 reads LNHDA; CDR2 reads SQIVND (reference sequence). The CDR3 nucleotides read TGTGCCAGTAGTATGAGATGGACCTCAACTAATGAAAAACTGTTTTTT. Amino acid sequence: CASSMRWTSTNEKLFF.

This chain connects TRBV5-6 to TRBJ1-5, with D hard to call. Germline V gene data show CDR1 as SGHDT and CDR2 as YYEEEE. CDR3 length: 17 amino acids. Trimming took 2 bases from V and 0 from J, leaving 15 bases between them. CDR3 nucleotides: TGTGCCAGCAGCTTTAAGACGGCTTCCTATAGCAATCAGCCCCAGCATTTT. Protein: CASSFKTASYSNQPQHF.

The chain has TRBV2 and TRBJ2-7; 7 bases fit TRBD2. CDR3 size: 13 residues. Losses at the gene ends were 3 bases for V and 1 base for J; bases not matched to a gene: 0. CDR1 SNHLY and CDR2 FYNNEI come from the germline V gene. The DNA of the CDR3 is TGTGCCAGCAGTGAGGGGGGGTCCTACGAGCAGTACGTC. Translating it yields CASSEGGSYEQYV.

In its sample, this clonotype was seen many times. V is TRBV12-3 or TRBV12-4 and J is TRBJ1-5, with D possibly being TRBD1 (6 bases). V dropped 5 bases and J dropped 0 bases, with 17 bases sitting between them. CDR3 length: 17 amino acids. DNA for the CDR3: TGTGCCAGCAGTCCGGGACACCAACTTTATAGCAATCAGCCCCAGCATTTT. Translation: CASSPGHQLYSNQPQHF.

This clonotype was counted between two and nine times. The V gene is TRBV6-1, the J gene TRBJ1-1, with TRBD1 matching 8 bases. Germline assignment: CDR1 MNHNS and CDR2 SASEGT. Trimming at V came to 4 bases and at J to 5 bases, leaving 6 bases not matched to a gene. CDR3 length: 14 amino acids. The CDR3 bases are TGTGCCAGCAGTGTGACAGGGGAATGGACTGAAGCTTTCTTT. Translation: CASSVTGEWTEAFF.

This clonotype was seen only a few times. The chain couples TRBV5-1 to TRBJ1-1; TRBD1 agrees at 7 bases. This CDR3 comprises 15 residues. With V trimmed by 3 bases and J by 5 bases, 10 bases remained unmatched. Germline CDR1 and CDR2: SGHRS and YFSETQ. CDR3 in DNA: TGCGCCAGCAGCTACGACCAACAGGGGTGGACTGAAGCTTTCTTT. Its translation is CASSYDQQGWTEAFF.

This clonotype was counted between two and nine times. The V and J genes are TRBV27 and TRBJ2-1; D tentatively fits TRBD1 or TRBD2 (5 bases each). The CDR3 has 16 residues. Trimming left V 0 bases short and J 4 bases short, with 13 bases between. CDR1 and CDR2 (germline): MNHEY, SMNVEV (reference sequence). Here the CDR3 reads CASSLSGTKEYNEQFF. CDR3 sequence (DNA): TGTGCCAGCAGTTTATCCGGGACCAAGGAATACAATGAGCAGTTCTTC.

This clonotype was counted a few times. The V call is TRBV14, the J call TRBJ1-1, with a possible D match to TRBD1 (6 bases). V lost 4 bases, J lost 1 base, and 16 bases lay in between. Germline CDR1 and CDR2: SGHDN and FVKESK. The length of the CDR3 is 16 residues. CDR3 nucleotide sequence: TGTGCCAGCAGCCGCCGTGGACAGCGGGGGAACACTGAAGCTTTCTTT. Its translation is CASSRRGQRGNTEAFF.